This T cell receptor beta chain was documented in a study of response to subunit inactivated influenza vaccine. Study observations and caveats: Each seasonal influenza vaccination recruits few new T cells, the authors suggested.

One entry per CDR3 protein, called by TCRdb with MiXCR from the RT-PCR reads. The sample has a few hundred thousand distinct CDR3 sequences, approximately 11% seen once. Trimming at V came to 9 bases and at J to 4 bases, leaving 4 bases not matched to a gene. Germline CDR1 MNHEY, CDR2 SVGEGT. CDR3 length: 13 amino acids. This clonotype was recorded many times. The target antigen is unknown. This sample was also put to use in a study of T cells expressing NK-cell markers. This second study notes: Template switching by 5'RACE with UMIs generated the TCR beta cDNA. Sorted CD3+CD56+NKG2C+, CD3+CD56+NKG2C- and CD3+CD56-NKG2C+ T cells provided the TCR beta repertoires. The sorts in several experiments were restricted to alpha-beta TCR T cells by an anti-gamma-delta TCR antibody. A range of about 1.0-8% of CD8+ T cells consisted of dominant NKG2C+ clonotypes in 6 or 7 donors.

The clonotype was recovered from a man in his fifties or sixties who received an inactivated influenza vaccine. The V and J genes are TRBV6-2 or TRBV6-3 and TRBJ1-5; 9 positions match TRBD1. The specimen comprised PBMCs from blood, sampled on the day of vaccination. For the CDR3, the DNA is TGTGCCAGTCGGGACAGGGTTAATCAGCCCCAGCATTTT. Residues: CASRDRVNQPQHF.